These 7 T cell receptor beta chains originate from one sample sequenced in a study of shared T cell receptors in the human thymus (dated by TCRdb to the early 2020s). Receptor amplification or capture employed the immunoSEQ multiplex PCR assay. This is the immuneACCESS table as TCRdb keeps it, with only in-frame sequences that have V and J called. A part of the clones is gone; compared with another copy, unresolved V genes explain less than half, and the rest is unexplained. The sample includes a few hundred thousand clones, with roughly 94% observed a single time. The ten largest clones take up about 0.02% of the sample. The sample taken for sequencing was thymocytes. The receptors come from a human donor.

The chain links TRBV19 to TRBJ1-1; D uncertain. The CDR3 contains 14 residues. Germline lookup yields CDR1 LNHDA and CDR2 SQIVND (reference sequence). Between the trimmed V and J ends, which lost 8 bases and 1 base, there was a span of 14 bases. The CDR3 loop is CASHWPGGNTEAFF. The CDR3 nucleotides are TGTGCCAGTCACTGGCCCGGAGGGAACACTGAAGCTTTCTTT.

The chain combines TRBV6-4 with TRBJ2-1; 8 positions match TRBD2. Germline V gene lookup returns CDR1 MRHNA and CDR2 SNTAGT. CDR3 length equals 16 residues. V shed 2 bases, J shed 6 bases, and the junction held 9 bases outside the gene matches. CDR3 DNA: TGTGCCAGCAGTGACCGGGGGGGGCGAAAATCCAATGAGCAGTTCTTC. It is translated as CASSDRGGRKSNEQFF.

The gene calls are TRBV9 and TRBJ2-2; 7 bases map to TRBD2. There are 15 residues in the CDR3. V dropped 0 bases and J dropped 4; count of bases not matched to a gene: 3. Germline assignment: CDR1 SGDLS and CDR2 YYNGEE. CDR3 sequence (DNA): TGTGCCAGCAGCGTAGGCGGGAGCGGCACCGGGGAGCTGTTTTTT. Protein sequence: CASSVGGSGTGELFF.

CDR3: CASNLGTQSSGNTIYF. The CDR3 region has the DNA TGCGCCAGCAATCTTGGGACGCAGAGCTCTGGAAACACCATATATTTT. The chain has TRBV5-1 and TRBJ1-3; D may be TRBD1 (5 bases). CDR1 SGHRS and CDR2 YFSETQ come from the germline V gene. CDR3 length: 16 residues. V lost 6 bases and J 0 bases, leaving 16 bases between the germline ends.

This clone was detected once. The gene calls are TRBV27 and TRBJ2-1; D gene ambiguous. The ends were cut back, 5 bases at V and 6 bases at J, with 11 bases in the middle. This CDR3 region has 13 residues. Germline loops: CDR1 MNHEY, CDR2 SMNVEV (reference sequence). Written as DNA, the CDR3 is TGTGCCAGCAGTCCCAAGGGCCCCAATGAGCAGTTCTTC. Translating gives CASSPKGPNEQFF.

The chain employs TRBV30 and TRBJ2-7; 15 bases line up with TRBD2. V shed 1 base and J 5 bases; nucleotides not matched to a gene: 15. CDR1 and CDR2 (germline): GTSNPN, SVGIG (reference sequence). The CDR3 has 19 amino acids. The DNA of the CDR3 is TGTGCCTGGAGTGCTTGTGGACTAGCGGGAGGGCCTGCAGTAAACGAGCAGTACTTC. Translating gives CAWSACGLAGGPAVNEQYF.

The table lists this clone with a count of one. This chain joins TRBV19 and TRBJ2-3; either TRBD1 or TRBD2 may fit D (6 bases each). Germline V CDR1 and CDR2: LNHDA, SQIVND (reference sequence). This CDR3 region has 15 residues. Trimming removed 5 bases at V and 0 bases at J, with 12 bases between. This CDR3 is CASSPGGPSTDTQYF. CDR3 DNA: TGTGCCAGTAGTCCCGGGGGCCCCAGCACAGATACGCAGTATTTT.